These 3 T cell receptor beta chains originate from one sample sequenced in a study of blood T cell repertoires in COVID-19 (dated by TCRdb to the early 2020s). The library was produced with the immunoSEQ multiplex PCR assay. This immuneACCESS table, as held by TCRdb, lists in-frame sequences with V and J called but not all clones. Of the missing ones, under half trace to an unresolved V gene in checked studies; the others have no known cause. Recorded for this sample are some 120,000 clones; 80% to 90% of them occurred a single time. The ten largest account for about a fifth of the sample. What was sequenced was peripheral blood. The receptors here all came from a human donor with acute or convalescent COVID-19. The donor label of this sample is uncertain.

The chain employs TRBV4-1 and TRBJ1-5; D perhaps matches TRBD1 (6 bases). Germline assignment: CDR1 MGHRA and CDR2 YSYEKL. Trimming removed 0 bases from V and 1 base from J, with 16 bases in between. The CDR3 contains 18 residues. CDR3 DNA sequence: TGCGCCAGCAGCCAAGACAGGACAGACACTCTGAGCAATCAGCCCCAGCATTTT. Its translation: CASSQDRTDTLSNQPQHF.

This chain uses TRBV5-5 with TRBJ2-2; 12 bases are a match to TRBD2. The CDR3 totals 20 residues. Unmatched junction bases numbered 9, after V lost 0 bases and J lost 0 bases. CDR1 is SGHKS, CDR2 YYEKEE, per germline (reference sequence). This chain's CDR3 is CASSLALGLAGYANTGELFF. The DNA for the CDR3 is TGTGCCAGCAGCTTGGCATTGGGACTAGCGGGCTACGCGAACACCGGGGAGCTGTTTTTT.

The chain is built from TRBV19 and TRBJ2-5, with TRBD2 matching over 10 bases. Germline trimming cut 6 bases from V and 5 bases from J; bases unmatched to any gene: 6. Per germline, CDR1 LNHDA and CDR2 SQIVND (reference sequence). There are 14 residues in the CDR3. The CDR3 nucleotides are TGTGCCAGTAGGGTTACTAGCGGGGAGGAGACCCAGTACTTC. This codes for CASRVTSGEETQYF.